The next 25 T cell receptor beta chains were all read from a single sample in a study of cytomegalovirus exposure and HLA in healthy donors (dated by TCRdb to the late 2010s). Library preparation employed the immunoSEQ multiplex PCR assay. The multiplex PCR relied on a mix of 60 forward primers for TCR Vbeta segments and 13 reverse primers for TCR Jbeta segments. TCRdb mirrors the immuneACCESS table, restricted to in-frame sequences. Some clones are absent from its copies; in checked studies, under half trace to an unresolved V gene, and the reason for the others is unknown. The sample profile shows some 140,000 clones; about four fifths of them were found once. The ten largest make up roughly 7.7% of the sample. Material: PBMCs. The receptors here all came from a man aged 30 to 39 in good health and CMV-seropositive.

This clone was seen a single time. The V gene is TRBV5-6, the J gene TRBJ2-2, with D perhaps TRBD1 (7 bases). CDR1 and CDR2 from the germline V gene are SGHDT and YYEEEE. This CDR3 region has 15 residues. Deletions cut 1 base from V and 4 bases from J, with 11 bases between. The CDR3 DNA reads TGTGCCAGCAGCTTGCTCAGGGGGGCCACCGGGGAGCTGTTTTTT. Its protein product is CASSLLRGATGELFF.

The chain couples TRBV5-1 to TRBJ2-1; D ambiguous. This CDR3 is built from 15 residues. The V end lost 0 bases, the J end lost 1 base, and 8 bases lay between the germline ends. From germline, CDR1 is SGHRS and CDR2 YFSETQ. For the CDR3, the DNA is TGCGCCAGCAGCTTGGGAGGTAGGTCCTACAATGAGCAGTTCTTC. Protein product: CASSLGGRSYNEQFF.

V gene TRBV28 combines with J gene TRBJ1-2; 7 bases line up with TRBD1. The V and J ends lost 10 bases and 6 bases, in that order; junction bases with no gene match: 17. Germline V gene data show CDR1 as MDHEN and CDR2 as SYDVKM. This CDR3 is 15 amino acids long. The CDR3 bases are TGTGCCACTTCCCAGGGACAGCTAGATGTTCATGGCTACACCTTC. This gives the protein CATSQGQLDVHGYTF.

The V gene is TRBV30, the J gene TRBJ2-3, with a possible D match to TRBD2 (6 bases). Trimming removed 3 bases from V and 5 bases from J, with 12 bases in between. The CDR3 has 13 residues. From germline, CDR1 is GTSNPN and CDR2 SVGIG (reference sequence). The CDR3 protein is CAWSSGVRDTQYF. In DNA form, the CDR3 reads TGTGCCTGGAGCTCGGGAGTAAGAGATACGCAGTATTTT.

This rearrangement joins TRBV27 to TRBJ2-3; 8 bases line up with TRBD2. This CDR3 has 17 residues. Trimming cost V 4 bases and J 3 bases; bases outside gene matches: 12. CDR1 and CDR2 from the germline V gene are MNHEY and SMNVEV (reference sequence). CDR3 DNA: TGTGCCAGCAGTTCAACGAGGCGGGAGGATCGGACAGATACGCAGTATTTT. Protein product: CASSSTRREDRTDTQYF.

Remarks on this clone: At one of its ends the junction is not consistent with the germline gene, which may arise from a read error. The chain has TRBV6-1 and TRBJ2-1, with 9 bases matching TRBD1. The CDR3 is 15 amino acids. The germline V gene encodes CDR1 MNHNS and CDR2 SASEGT. DNA of the CDR3: TGTGCCAGCAGTGGACAGGGGGGTGCCCGCAATGAGCAGCTCTTC. Amino acids: CASSGQGGARNEQLF.

Of note for this clone: At the DNA level, this CDR3 is encoded by other sequences in the same sample as well. The chain couples TRBV18 to TRBJ1-1, with D perhaps matching TRBD1 (5 bases). This CDR3 has 13 amino acids. V lost 3 bases and J lost 1, with 6 bases in between. CDR1 and CDR2 (germline): KGHSH, LQKENI. CDR3 nucleotides: TGTGCCAGCTCACCCGGGGGGAACACTGAAGCTTTCTTT. Translation gives CASSPGGNTEAFF.

The chain couples TRBV7-2 to TRBJ2-7; D is unresolved. Trimming shortened V by 5 bases and J by 2 bases, and 7 bases separated the two germline ends. There are 12 residues in the CDR3. Germline V lookup: CDR1 SGHTA, CDR2 FQGNSA. The CDR3 DNA reads as TGTGCCAGCAGCCACTCCGCCTACGAGCAGTACTTC. This codes for CASSHSAYEQYF.

The chain recombines TRBV28 with TRBJ2-7; TRBD1 aligns across 9 bases. This CDR3 contains 15 residues. The V segment lost 5 bases and the J segment 6 bases; nucleotides outside the gene matches: 11. Germline V CDR1 and CDR2: MDHEN, SYDVKM. CDR3 in amino acids: CASSNPGQGRSEQYF. The CDR3 DNA reads as TGTGCCAGCAGTAATCCGGGACAGGGCAGGAGCGAGCAGTACTTC.

The rearrangement uses TRBV25-1 and TRBJ1-2, with TRBD1 identical over 7 bases. V lost 6 bases to trimming and J lost 1 base; unmatched junction nucleotides: 2. CDR3 length: 13 amino acids. Germline values: CDR1 MGHDK, CDR2 SYGVNS. In DNA, the CDR3 is TGTGCCAGCAGCAGACAGGGTAACTATGGCTACACCTTC. Protein sequence: CASSRQGNYGYTF.

This chain links TRBV6-4 with TRBJ2-1; TRBD2 matches 7 bases. In germline, CDR1 is MRHNA, CDR2 SNTAGT. The CDR3 has 15 residues. V lost 6 bases, J lost 8 bases, and 13 bases stayed unmatched. CDR3 sequence (DNA): TGTGCCAGCAGCGCCAAGGGTGTAGGGAGGGATGAGCAGTTCTTC. Translated, it gives CASSAKGVGRDEQFF.

CDR3 amino acids: CASSAGPKETQYF. CDR3 bases: TGTGCCAGCAGCGCTGGGCCCAAGGAGACCCAGTACTTC. The chain employs TRBV9 and TRBJ2-5, with D unresolved. This CDR3 contains 13 residues. V gave up 3 bases and J gave up 5 bases, with 11 bases separating them. The germline V gene encodes CDR1 SGDLS and CDR2 YYNGEE.

The count of this clone is one. The V and J genes are TRBV6-5 and TRBJ2-7; D uncertain. The length of the CDR3 is 14 residues. The V end was cut by 2 bases, the J end by 6 bases, with 14 bases between. The V gene's germline CDR1 is MNHEY and CDR2 SVGAGI. The CDR3, as DNA: TGTGCCAGCAGTTACAACTATATGGTGGGCGAGCAGTACTTC. It specifies CASSYNYMVGEQYF.

The J gene is TRBJ1-5, the V gene TRBV10-2; D unresolved. V lost 3 bases and J 0 bases, leaving 15 bases between the germline ends. The CDR3 spans 17 residues. Germline V gene lookup returns CDR1 WSHSY and CDR2 SAAADI. The CDR3 region has the DNA TGCGCCAGCAGTGATGATTACACCCCTTATAGCAATCAGCCCCAGCATTTT. Translation gives CASSDDYTPYSNQPQHF.

The genes are TRBV7-3 and TRBJ1-1; perhaps TRBD1 as D (5 bases). V gave up 4 bases and J gave up 5 bases, with 11 bases separating them. Germline CDR1 and CDR2: SGHTA and FQGTGA. The CDR3 sequence is 13 residues long. The CDR3 nucleotides read TGTGCCAGCAGCTCCGACAGAGAGACTGAAGCTTTCTTT. Protein: CASSSDRETEAFF.

This chain connects TRBV5-1 to TRBJ1-3, with D uncertain. Germline V CDR1 and CDR2: SGHRS, YFSETQ. This CDR3 is built from 13 residues. V was shortened by 4 bases and J by 4 bases, with 9 bases between the two germline ends. The CDR3 sequence is CASSVDGGNTIYF. The CDR3 coding sequence is TGCGCCAGCAGCGTGGACGGGGGAAACACCATATATTTT.

V is TRBV28 and J is TRBJ2-7; 9 bases are shared with TRBD2. The CDR3 length is 14 residues. V gave up 10 bases and J gave up 3 bases; unmatched junction bases: 10. Per germline, CDR1 MDHEN and CDR2 SYDVKM. CDR3 amino acids: CATILAGPNYEQYF. The CDR3 nucleotides are TGTGCCACAATCCTAGCGGGACCAAACTACGAGCAGTACTTC.

V and J are TRBV19 and TRBJ2-1; 9 nucleotides agree with TRBD1. V shed 1 base and J 9 bases; nucleotides not matched to a gene: 10. CDR1 and CDR2 (germline): LNHDA, SQIVND (reference sequence). There are 16 residues in the CDR3. The CDR3 DNA follows: TGTGCCAGTAGTATAGGCCGGGACAGGGCCGGAGGTGAGCAGTTCTTC. Translating it yields CASSIGRDRAGGEQFF.

The chain joins TRBV28 to TRBJ2-7; the D is unclear. Germline V gene sequence: CDR1 MDHEN, CDR2 SYDVKM. The ends were cut back, 5 bases at V and 3 bases at J, with 5 bases in the middle. CDR3 length: 11 amino acids. The DNA of the CDR3 is TGTGCCAGCAGTCAGATCTACGAGCAGTACTTC. It yields the protein CASSQIYEQYF.

This clone showed up just a few times. The chain recombines TRBV7-9 with TRBJ2-2; TRBD1 matches 8 bases. This CDR3 spans 18 amino acids. Germline CDR1 reads SEHNR; CDR2 reads FQNEAQ (reference sequence). Trimming at V came to 8 bases and at J to 1 base, leaving 15 bases not matched to a gene. The CDR3 protein is CASPPRTGRIENTGELFF. In DNA, the CDR3 is TGTGCCAGCCCGCCCCGGACAGGGCGTATAGAGAACACCGGGGAGCTGTTTTTT.

Concerning this clone: Additional DNA sequences in this sample encode the identical CDR3. V is TRBV5-1 and J is TRBJ2-5; TRBD2 matches at 10 bases. Germline CDR1 reads SGHRS; CDR2 reads YFSETQ. CDR3 length: 13 amino acids. J gave up 5 bases and V 3 bases, and 1 base lay outside the gene matches. CDR3 coding DNA: TGCGCCAGCAGCTCGGGACTAGCGGAGACCCAGTACTTC. Translation: CASSSGLAETQYF.

The chain couples TRBV7-9 to TRBJ2-2, with TRBD2 identical over 16 bases. CDR1 and CDR2 (germline): SEHNR, FQNEAQ (reference sequence). The CDR3 loop spans 19 amino acids. Germline trimming cut 2 bases from V and 7 bases from J; bases unmatched to any gene: 10. The CDR3 nucleotides are TGTGCCAGCAGCTTACCCCCGGGACTAGCGGGAGGGCCAAACGGGGAGCTGTTTTTT. Residues: CASSLPPGLAGGPNGELFF.

This rearrangement joins TRBV30 to TRBJ1-3, with D possibly being TRBD1 (5 bases). Germline CDR1 GTSNPN, CDR2 SVGIG (reference sequence). The CDR3 runs to 12 residues. The germline V and J ends were trimmed by 7 bases and 1 base, with 8 bases remaining between them. Here the CDR3 DNA reads TGTGCCTCCCGACAGTCTGGAAACACCATATATTTT. Translation: CASRQSGNTIYF.

This chain connects TRBV28 to TRBJ2-1, with D maybe TRBD1 (6 bases). In germline, CDR1 is MDHEN, CDR2 SYDVKM. V dropped 7 bases and J dropped 7 bases, with 20 bases sitting between them. This CDR3 comprises 15 residues. This CDR3 reads CASTPTGRYRNEQFF. The CDR3 DNA sequence: TGTGCCAGCACTCCTACAGGGCGTTATAGAAATGAGCAGTTCTTC. The full variable domain, with the rest looked up from reference TRBV28 and TRBJ2-1, is DVKVTQSSRYLVKRTGEKVFLECVQDMDHENMFWYRQDPGLGLRLIYFSYDVKMKEKGDIPEGYSVSREKKERFSLILESASTNQTSMYLCASTPTGRYRNEQFFGPGTRLTVL.

The chain couples TRBV2 to TRBJ2-7; 8 bases line up with TRBD1. With 7 bases clipped from V and 9 bases from J, the junction kept 11 bases outside the gene matches. The CDR3 loop spans 13 amino acids. Germline loops: CDR1 SNHLY, CDR2 FYNNEI. The CDR3 reads CASTGDRRGWQYF. The CDR3 region has the DNA TGTGCCAGCACCGGGGACAGGAGAGGATGGCAGTACTTC.